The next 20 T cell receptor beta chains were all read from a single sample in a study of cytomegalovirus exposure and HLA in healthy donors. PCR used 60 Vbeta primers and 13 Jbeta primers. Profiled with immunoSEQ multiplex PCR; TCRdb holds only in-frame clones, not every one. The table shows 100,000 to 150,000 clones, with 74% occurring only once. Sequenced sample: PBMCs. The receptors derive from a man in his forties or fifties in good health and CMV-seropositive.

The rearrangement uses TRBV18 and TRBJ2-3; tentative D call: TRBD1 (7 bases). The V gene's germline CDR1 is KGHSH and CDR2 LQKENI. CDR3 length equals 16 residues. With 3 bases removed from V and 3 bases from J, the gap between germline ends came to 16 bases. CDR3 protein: CASSPLQGGMTDTQYF. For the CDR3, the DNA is TGTGCCAGCTCACCGCTTCAGGGGGGCATGACAGATACGCAGTATTTT.

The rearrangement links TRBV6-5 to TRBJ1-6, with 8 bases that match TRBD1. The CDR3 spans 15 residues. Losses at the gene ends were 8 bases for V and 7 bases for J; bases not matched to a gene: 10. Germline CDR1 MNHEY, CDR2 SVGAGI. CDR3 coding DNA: TGTGCCAGCGTTGCCGCGAGACAGGGGAATTCACCCCTCCACTTT. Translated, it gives CASVAARQGNSPLHF.

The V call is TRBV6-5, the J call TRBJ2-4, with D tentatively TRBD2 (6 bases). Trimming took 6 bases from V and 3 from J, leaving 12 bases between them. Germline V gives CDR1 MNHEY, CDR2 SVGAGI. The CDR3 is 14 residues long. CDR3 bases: TGTGCCAGCAGCTTCCCGGGAGACAAAAACATTCAGTACTTC. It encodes CASSFPGDKNIQYF.

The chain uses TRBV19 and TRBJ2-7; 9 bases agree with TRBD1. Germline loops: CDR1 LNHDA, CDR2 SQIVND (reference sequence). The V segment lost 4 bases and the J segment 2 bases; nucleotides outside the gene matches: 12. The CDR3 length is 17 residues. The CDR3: CASSTTRLDRGTYEQYF. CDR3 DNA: TGTGCCAGTAGTACTACGCGCCTGGACAGGGGAACCTACGAGCAGTACTTC.

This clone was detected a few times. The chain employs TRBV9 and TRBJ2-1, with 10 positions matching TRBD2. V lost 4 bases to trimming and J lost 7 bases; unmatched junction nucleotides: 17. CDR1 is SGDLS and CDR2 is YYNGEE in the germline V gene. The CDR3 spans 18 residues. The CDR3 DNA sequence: TGTGCCAGCAGCCCCGGGGGGCTAGCGGGAGCTCGGGGGAATGAGCAGTTCTTC. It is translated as CASSPGGLAGARGNEQFF.

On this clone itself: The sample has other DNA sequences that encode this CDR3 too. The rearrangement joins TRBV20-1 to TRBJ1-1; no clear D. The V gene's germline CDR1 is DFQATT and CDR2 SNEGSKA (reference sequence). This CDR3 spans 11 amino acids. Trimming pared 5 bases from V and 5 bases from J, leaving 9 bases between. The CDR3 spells CSARTGTEAFF. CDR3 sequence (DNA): TGCAGTGCTCGCACGGGGACTGAAGCTTTCTTT.

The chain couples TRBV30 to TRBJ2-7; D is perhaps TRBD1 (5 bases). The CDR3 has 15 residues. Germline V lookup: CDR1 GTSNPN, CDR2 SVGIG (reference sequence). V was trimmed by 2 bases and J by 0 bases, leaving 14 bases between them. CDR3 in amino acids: CAWSKDRQPSYEQYF. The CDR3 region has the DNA TGTGCCTGGAGTAAAGACAGACAACCCTCCTACGAGCAGTACTTC.

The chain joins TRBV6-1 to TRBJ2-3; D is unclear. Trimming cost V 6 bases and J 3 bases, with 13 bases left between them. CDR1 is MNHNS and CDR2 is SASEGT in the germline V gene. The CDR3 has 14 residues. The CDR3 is CASSPRPGTDTQYF. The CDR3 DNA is TGTGCCAGCAGCCCCCGCCCAGGAACAGATACGCAGTATTTT.

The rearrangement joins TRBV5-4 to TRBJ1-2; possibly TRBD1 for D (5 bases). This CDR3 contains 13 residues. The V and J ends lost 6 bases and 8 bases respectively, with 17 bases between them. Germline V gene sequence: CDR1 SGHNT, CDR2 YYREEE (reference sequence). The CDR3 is CASTAYGGDGYTF. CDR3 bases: TGTGCCAGCACCGCCTACGGGGGAGACGGCTACACCTTC.

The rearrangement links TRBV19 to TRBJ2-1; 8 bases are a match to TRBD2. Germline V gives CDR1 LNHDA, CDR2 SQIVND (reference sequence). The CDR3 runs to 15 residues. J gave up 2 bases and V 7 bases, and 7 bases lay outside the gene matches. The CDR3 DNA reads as TGTGCCAGTACCTCGGGGGGGATAACCTACAATGAGCAGTTCTTC. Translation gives CASTSGGITYNEQFF. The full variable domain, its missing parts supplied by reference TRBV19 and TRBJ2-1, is DGGITQSPKYLFRKEGQNVTLSCEQNLNHDAMYWYRQDPGQGLRLIYYSQIVNDFQKGDIAEGYSVSREKKESFPLTVTSAQKNPTAFYLCASTSGGITYNEQFFGPGTRLTVL.

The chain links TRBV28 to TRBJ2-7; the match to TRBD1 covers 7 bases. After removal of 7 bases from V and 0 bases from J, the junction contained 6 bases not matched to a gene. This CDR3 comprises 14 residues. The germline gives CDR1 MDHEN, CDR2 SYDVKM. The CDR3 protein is CASNAYRGSYEQYF. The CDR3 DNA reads TGTGCCAGCAATGCATACAGGGGCTCCTACGAGCAGTACTTC.

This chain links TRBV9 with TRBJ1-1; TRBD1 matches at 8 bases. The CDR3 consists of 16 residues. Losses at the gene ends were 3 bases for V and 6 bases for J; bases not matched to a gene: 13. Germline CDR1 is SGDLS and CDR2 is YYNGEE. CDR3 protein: CASSGRGGQANSEAFF. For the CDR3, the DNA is TGTGCCAGCAGCGGACGTGGGGGACAGGCCAACTCTGAAGCTTTCTTT.

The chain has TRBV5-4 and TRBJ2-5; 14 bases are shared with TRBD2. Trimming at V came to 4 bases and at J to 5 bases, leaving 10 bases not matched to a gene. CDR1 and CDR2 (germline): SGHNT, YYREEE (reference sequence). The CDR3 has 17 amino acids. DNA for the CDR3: TGTGCCAGCAGCCCCGAGAGACTAGCGGGGGGGCAGGAGACCCAGTACTTC. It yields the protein CASSPERLAGGQETQYF.

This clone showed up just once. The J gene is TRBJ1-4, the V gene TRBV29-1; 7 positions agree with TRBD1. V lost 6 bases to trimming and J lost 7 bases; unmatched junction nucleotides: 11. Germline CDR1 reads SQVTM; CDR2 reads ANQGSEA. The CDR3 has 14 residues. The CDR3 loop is CSVGQQGSGEKLFF. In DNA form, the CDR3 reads TGCAGCGTGGGCCAACAGGGGTCTGGTGAAAAACTGTTTTTT.

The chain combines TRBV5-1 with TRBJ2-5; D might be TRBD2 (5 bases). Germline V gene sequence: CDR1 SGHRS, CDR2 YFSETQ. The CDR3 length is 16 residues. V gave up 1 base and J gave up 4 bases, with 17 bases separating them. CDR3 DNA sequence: TGCGCCAGCAGCTTGCAACAGCCCAACCGGGGAGAGACCCAGTACTTC. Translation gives CASSLQQPNRGETQYF. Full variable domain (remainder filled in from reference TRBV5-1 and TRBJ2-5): KAGVTQTPRYLIKTRGQQVTLSCSPISGHRSVSWYQQTPGQGLQFLFEYFSETQRNKGNFPGRFSGRQFSNSRSEMNVSTLELGDSALYLCASSLQQPNRGETQYFGPGTRLLVL.

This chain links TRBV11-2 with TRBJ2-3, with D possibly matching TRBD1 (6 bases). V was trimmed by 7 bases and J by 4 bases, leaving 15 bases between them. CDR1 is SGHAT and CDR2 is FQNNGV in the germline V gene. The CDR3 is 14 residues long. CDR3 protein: CASTPGQTPDTQYF. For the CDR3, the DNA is TGTGCCAGCACCCCGGGACAAACGCCAGATACGCAGTATTTT.

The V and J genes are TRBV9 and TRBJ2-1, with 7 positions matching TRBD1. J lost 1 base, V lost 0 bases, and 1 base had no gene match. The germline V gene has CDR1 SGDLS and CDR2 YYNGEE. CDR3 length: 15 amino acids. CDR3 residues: CASSVGDRSYNEQFF. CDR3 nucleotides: TGTGCCAGCAGCGTAGGGGACAGATCCTACAATGAGCAGTTCTTC.

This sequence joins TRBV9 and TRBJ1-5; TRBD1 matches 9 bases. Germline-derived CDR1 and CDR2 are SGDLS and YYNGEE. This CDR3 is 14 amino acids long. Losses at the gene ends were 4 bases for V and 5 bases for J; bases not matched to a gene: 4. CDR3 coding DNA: TGTGCCAGCAGCCCCGGACAGGGGTATCAGCCCCAGCATTTT. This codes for CASSPGQGYQPQHF. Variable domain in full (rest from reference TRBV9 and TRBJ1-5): DSGVTQTPKHLITATGQRVTLRCSPRSGDLSVYWYQQSLDQGLQFLIQYYNGEERAKGNILERFSAQQFPDLHSELNLSSLELGDSALYFCASSPGQGYQPQHFGDGTRLSIL.

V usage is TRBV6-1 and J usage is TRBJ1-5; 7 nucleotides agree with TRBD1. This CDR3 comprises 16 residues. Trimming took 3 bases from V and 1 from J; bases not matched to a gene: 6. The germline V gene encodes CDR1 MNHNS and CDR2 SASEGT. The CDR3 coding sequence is TGTGCCAGCAGTGAGGCGAGGACAGGCAGCAATCAGCCCCAGCATTTT. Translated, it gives CASSEARTGSNQPQHF.

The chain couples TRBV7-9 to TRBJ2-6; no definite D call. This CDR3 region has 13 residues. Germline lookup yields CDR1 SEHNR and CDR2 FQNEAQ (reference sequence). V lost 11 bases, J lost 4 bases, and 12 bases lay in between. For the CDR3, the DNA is TGTGCCGGCAAAATAGCCGGGGCCAACGTCCTGACTTTC. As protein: CAGKIAGANVLTF.